These T cell receptor beta chains were read from a single sample in a study of cytomegalovirus exposure and HLA in healthy donors. TCRdb keeps only in-frame clones here, not all; method: immunoSEQ multiplex PCR. Of about 360,000 clones listed, 70% to 90% are singletons. Input material: PBMCs. The source is a woman in her late teens or twenties in good health and CMV-seronegative. CDR3s include the opening cysteine and the closing phenylalanine or tryptophan. The D gene is left open where the match is weak. Some rows have no size entry. The others give once, few or many, or a class for an expanded clone.

abundance: NA
j_gene: TRBJ2-7
v_gene: TRBV6-1
d_gene: NA
CDR3aa: CASSELEGAGYEQYF
CDR3nt: TGTGCCAGCAGTGAACTAGAGGGAGCGGGCTACGAGCAGTACTTC

abundance: NA
j_gene: TRBJ2-1
v_gene: TRBV18
d_gene: TRBD1
CDR3aa: CASSRDRNNEQFF
CDR3nt: TGTGCCAGCTCTCGGGACAGGAACAATGAGCAGTTCTTC

abundance: NA
j_gene: TRBJ1-1
v_gene: TRBV27
d_gene: NA
CDR3aa: CASRPGWGSKAFF
CDR3nt: TGTGCCAGCAGACCCGGTTGGGGCAGCAAAGCTTTCTTT

abundance: NA
j_gene: TRBJ1-3
v_gene: TRBV11-2
d_gene: TRBD1
CDR3aa: CASSLDAGQAPGNTIYF
CDR3nt: TGTGCCAGCAGCTTAGATGCGGGACAGGCGCCTGGAAACACCATATATTTT

abundance: few
j_gene: TRBJ2-7
v_gene: TRBV30
d_gene: TRBD1
CDR3aa: CAWSPLGRGTYEQYF
CDR3nt: TGTGCCTGGAGCCCCCTGGGCAGGGGGACCTACGAGCAGTACTTC

abundance: NA
j_gene: TRBJ1-5
v_gene: TRBV25-1
d_gene: NA
CDR3aa: CASSDRSSNQPQHF
CDR3nt: TGTGCCAGCAGTGACAGGTCAAGCAATCAGCCCCAGCATTTT

abundance: NA
j_gene: TRBJ1-2
v_gene: TRBV9
d_gene: TRBD1
CDR3aa: CASSPGTGLDYGYTF
CDR3nt: TGTGCCAGCAGCCCCGGGACAGGGTTAGACTATGGCTACACCTTC

abundance: NA
j_gene: TRBJ2-3
v_gene: TRBV2
d_gene: TRBD2
CDR3aa: CASSERRGGSSTDTQYF
CDR3nt: TGTGCCAGCAGTGAAAGGCGGGGGGGCTCCAGCACAGATACGCAGTATTTT

abundance: NA
j_gene: TRBJ2-7
v_gene: TRBV27
d_gene: NA
CDR3aa: CASSRPVGSSYEQYF
CDR3nt: TGTGCCAGCAGTCGCCCGGTAGGGAGTTCCTACGAGCAGTACTTC

abundance: NA
j_gene: TRBJ2-7
v_gene: TRBV2
d_gene: TRBD1
CDR3aa: CASNRQGIDEQYF
CDR3nt: TGTGCCAGCAATAGACAGGGAATAGACGAGCAGTACTTC

abundance: NA
j_gene: TRBJ2-3
v_gene: TRBV15
d_gene: TRBD2
CDR3aa: CATSRASGGGADTQYF
CDR3nt: TGTGCCACCAGCAGGGCTAGCGGCGGGGGGGCAGATACGCAGTATTTT

abundance: once
j_gene: TRBJ2-7
v_gene: TRBV6-1
d_gene: NA
CDR3aa: CASSGGHDEQYF
CDR3nt: TGTGCCAGCAGTGGAGGACATGACGAGCAGTACTTC

abundance: NA
j_gene: TRBJ1-2
v_gene: TRBV11-2
d_gene: NA
CDR3aa: CASSPSLDYGYTF
CDR3nt: TGTGCCAGCAGCCCGTCCTTAGACTATGGCTACACCTTC

abundance: NA
j_gene: TRBJ2-1
v_gene: TRBV4-1
d_gene: NA
CDR3aa: CASSQEGPVLLGEQFF
CDR3nt: TGCGCCAGCAGCCAAGAGGGGCCAGTCCTCCTAGGAGAGCAGTTCTTC

abundance: NA
j_gene: TRBJ2-5
v_gene: TRBV4-1
d_gene: NA
CDR3aa: CASSLSGLALYQETQYF
CDR3nt: TGCGCCAGCAGCCTCAGTGGGCTAGCACTGTACCAAGAGACCCAGTACTTC

abundance: NA
j_gene: TRBJ2-5
v_gene: TRBV9
d_gene: TRBD2
CDR3aa: CASSSGLAGRVGETQYF
CDR3nt: TGTGCCAGCAGCTCAGGACTAGCGGGGAGGGTGGGGGAGACCCAGTACTTC

abundance: NA
j_gene: TRBJ1-1
v_gene: TRBV4-1
d_gene: TRBD1
CDR3aa: CASSQPDRGFSNTEAFF
CDR3nt: TGCGCCAGCAGCCAACCAGACAGGGGATTTTCGAACACTGAAGCTTTCTTT

abundance: once
j_gene: TRBJ2-3
v_gene: TRBV11-2
d_gene: TRBD2
CDR3aa: CASSSGLAGGYGADTQYF
CDR3nt: TGTGCCAGCAGCAGCGGACTAGCGGGAGGGTACGGTGCAGATACGCAGTATTTT

abundance: NA
j_gene: TRBJ2-5
v_gene: TRBV5-5
d_gene: TRBD2
CDR3aa: CASSSVLALAGGPQETQYF
CDR3nt: TGTGCCAGCAGCTCCGTACTAGCGTTAGCGGGGGGTCCCCAAGAGACCCAGTACTTC

abundance: NA
j_gene: TRBJ2-7
v_gene: TRBV27
d_gene: NA
CDR3aa: CASSLEGSLSYEQYF
CDR3nt: TGTGCCAGCAGTTTAGAGGGAAGCCTTTCCTACGAGCAGTACTTC

abundance: NA
j_gene: TRBJ1-5
v_gene: TRBV4-1
d_gene: NA
CDR3aa: CASSPGTSSPGKPQHF
CDR3nt: TGCGCCAGCAGCCCTGGGACAAGCTCCCCTGGGAAGCCCCAGCATTTT

abundance: NA
j_gene: TRBJ1-5
v_gene: TRBV28
d_gene: NA
CDR3aa: CASSLYPGYSNQPQHF
CDR3nt: TGTGCCAGCAGTTTATATCCAGGGTATAGCAATCAGCCCCAGCATTTT

abundance: NA
j_gene: TRBJ1-4
v_gene: TRBV6-5
d_gene: TRBD1
CDR3aa: CASRTGVREKLFF
CDR3nt: TGTGCCAGCAGGACAGGGGTTCGGGAAAAACTGTTTTTT

abundance: NA
j_gene: TRBJ1-1
v_gene: TRBV27
d_gene: NA
CDR3aa: CASSLSGQLGTEAFF
CDR3nt: TGTGCCAGCAGTTTATCGGGCCAGCTGGGCACTGAAGCTTTCTTT

abundance: NA
j_gene: TRBJ2-7
v_gene: TRBV5-4
d_gene: TRBD2
CDR3aa: CASSLVWPDSGGYEQYF
CDR3nt: TGTGCCAGCAGCTTGGTATGGCCCGACTCGGGGGGCTACGAGCAGTACTTC

abundance: NA
j_gene: TRBJ1-1
v_gene: TRBV5-1
d_gene: NA
CDR3aa: CASSLDRETTEAFF
CDR3nt: TGCGCCAGCAGCTTGGACAGGGAGACCACTGAAGCTTTCTTT

abundance: NA
j_gene: TRBJ2-2
v_gene: TRBV30
d_gene: NA
CDR3aa: CAWSTDDTGELFF
CDR3nt: TGTGCCTGGAGTACAGATGACACCGGGGAGCTGTTTTTT

abundance: NA
j_gene: TRBJ2-7
v_gene: TRBV27
d_gene: TRBD2
CDR3aa: CASTPLAGVYEQYF
CDR3nt: TGTGCCAGCACCCCCCTAGCGGGAGTGTACGAGCAGTACTTC

abundance: NA
j_gene: TRBJ2-1
v_gene: TRBV9
d_gene: TRBD1
CDR3aa: CASSVGARGRGYSYNEQFF
CDR3nt: TGTGCCAGCAGCGTAGGGGCCAGGGGGCGGGGATACTCCTACAATGAGCAGTTCTTC

abundance: NA
j_gene: TRBJ2-5
v_gene: TRBV13
d_gene: TRBD2
CDR3aa: CASSLYSGGGENQYF
CDR3nt: TGTGCCAGCAGCTTGTATTCCGGCGGGGGAGAAAACCAGTACTTC

abundance: once
j_gene: TRBJ2-7
v_gene: TRBV7-6
d_gene: TRBD2
CDR3aa: CASSHGEGFYEQYF
CDR3nt: TGTGCCAGCAGCCACGGGGAGGGCTTTTACGAGCAGTACTTC

abundance: NA
j_gene: TRBJ2-1
v_gene: TRBV11-1
d_gene: TRBD1
CDR3aa: CASSFSGGGEQFF
CDR3nt: TGTGCCAGCAGCTTTTCAGGGGGCGGTGAGCAGTTCTTC

abundance: NA
j_gene: TRBJ2-1
v_gene: TRBV30
d_gene: TRBD2
CDR3aa: CAWSWDSGRLEQFF
CDR3nt: TGTGCCTGGAGTTGGGATAGCGGGAGGCTCGAGCAGTTCTTC

abundance: NA
j_gene: TRBJ2-1
v_gene: TRBV28
d_gene: TRBD2
CDR3aa: CASSQAGGPWNEQFF
CDR3nt: TGTGCCAGCAGCCAAGCGGGGGGGCCTTGGAATGAGCAGTTCTTC

abundance: NA
j_gene: TRBJ1-1
v_gene: TRBV6-1
d_gene: NA
CDR3aa: CASRIRGVSKTEAFF
CDR3nt: TGTGCCAGCAGGATCAGAGGCGTGTCAAAGACTGAAGCTTTCTTT

abundance: NA
j_gene: TRBJ2-7
v_gene: TRBV7-9
d_gene: TRBD1
CDR3aa: CASSSTGQGLFREQYF
CDR3nt: TGTGCCAGCAGCTCTACGGGACAGGGACTCTTCCGCGAGCAGTACTTC

abundance: NA
j_gene: TRBJ2-7
v_gene: TRBV28
d_gene: NA
CDR3aa: CASSRRGYEQYF
CDR3nt: TGTGCCAGCAGCCGACGGGGGTACGAGCAGTACTTC

abundance: NA
j_gene: TRBJ1-1
v_gene: TRBV30
d_gene: NA
CDR3aa: CAWRNRVLYTEAFF
CDR3nt: TGTGCCTGGAGGAACCGGGTCCTTTACACTGAAGCTTTCTTT

abundance: NA
j_gene: TRBJ2-7
v_gene: TRBV7-6
d_gene: TRBD1
CDR3aa: CASSVTGAGSSYEQYF
CDR3nt: TGTGCCAGCAGCGTGACAGGGGCGGGAAGCTCCTACGAGCAGTACTTC

abundance: once
j_gene: TRBJ2-5
v_gene: TRBV19
d_gene: NA
CDR3aa: CASRLRGQETQYF
CDR3nt: TGTGCCAGTAGACTCCGGGGCCAAGAGACCCAGTACTTC

abundance: NA
j_gene: TRBJ2-7
v_gene: TRBV5-5
d_gene: NA
CDR3aa: CASSPAWAGTYEQYF
CDR3nt: TGTGCCAGCAGCCCCGCGTGGGCCGGAACCTACGAGCAGTACTTC

abundance: NA
j_gene: TRBJ2-7
v_gene: TRBV29-1
d_gene: TRBD2
CDR3aa: CSVELAGGRSYEQYF
CDR3nt: TGCAGCGTTGAACTAGCGGGAGGGCGCTCCTACGAGCAGTACTTC

abundance: NA
j_gene: TRBJ2-3
v_gene: TRBV27
d_gene: NA
CDR3aa: CASSFQTSTDTQYF
CDR3nt: TGTGCCAGCAGTTTTCAGACTAGCACAGATACGCAGTATTTT

abundance: few
j_gene: TRBJ1-2
v_gene: TRBV14
d_gene: NA
CDR3aa: CASSQYLQDPGGYTF
CDR3nt: TGTGCCAGCAGCCAGTATCTACAGGATCCCGGTGGCTACACCTTC

abundance: NA
j_gene: TRBJ2-7
v_gene: TRBV5-4
d_gene: NA
CDR3aa: CASSSGRQAGPQISEQYF
CDR3nt: TGTGCCAGCAGCTCTGGAAGACAGGCCGGACCGCAGATTTCCGAGCAGTACTTC

abundance: NA
j_gene: TRBJ1-3
v_gene: TRBV28
d_gene: NA
CDR3aa: CASRQTFSGNTIYF
CDR3nt: TGTGCCAGTCGACAGACCTTCTCTGGAAACACCATATATTTT

abundance: NA
j_gene: TRBJ2-7
v_gene: TRBV28
d_gene: NA
CDR3aa: CASALAGTDYEQYF
CDR3nt: TGTGCCAGCGCCCTTGCGGGGACAGACTACGAGCAGTACTTC

abundance: NA
j_gene: TRBJ2-7
v_gene: TRBV25-1
d_gene: TRBD1
CDR3aa: CASSRDRFSYEQYF
CDR3nt: TGTGCCAGCAGTCGGGACAGATTCTCCTACGAGCAGTACTTC

abundance: NA
j_gene: TRBJ1-5
v_gene: TRBV6-5
d_gene: TRBD1
CDR3aa: CASRGQGVVGQHF
CDR3nt: TGTGCCAGCAGGGGACAGGGGGTAGTTGGCCAGCATTTT

abundance: NA
j_gene: TRBJ2-3
v_gene: TRBV2
d_gene: NA
CDR3aa: CASSEAEGPSTDTQYF
CDR3nt: TGTGCCAGCAGTGAAGCGGAGGGCCCTAGCACAGATACGCAGTATTTT

abundance: few
j_gene: TRBJ1-5
v_gene: TRBV19
d_gene: TRBD1
CDR3aa: CASSIGDRSNQPQHF
CDR3nt: TGTGCCAGTAGTATAGGGGACAGGAGCAATCAGCCCCAGCATTTT

abundance: NA
j_gene: TRBJ2-1
v_gene: TRBV28
d_gene: NA
CDR3aa: CASSLVGREQFF
CDR3nt: TGTGCCAGCAGTTTAGTCGGTCGTGAGCAGTTCTTC

abundance: few
j_gene: TRBJ2-3
v_gene: TRBV9
d_gene: NA
CDR3aa: CASSFYRESTDTQYF
CDR3nt: TGTGCCAGCAGCTTCTACAGGGAAAGCACAGATACGCAGTATTTT

abundance: few
j_gene: TRBJ2-1
v_gene: TRBV9
d_gene: NA
CDR3aa: CASSPRLRDEQFF
CDR3nt: TGTGCCAGCAGCCCAAGACTCCGGGATGAGCAGTTCTTC

abundance: NA
j_gene: TRBJ2-2
v_gene: TRBV25-1
d_gene: TRBD1
CDR3aa: CASTGTGNTGELFF
CDR3nt: TGTGCCAGCACCGGGACAGGGAACACCGGGGAGCTGTTTTTT

abundance: NA
j_gene: TRBJ2-2
v_gene: TRBV29-1
d_gene: TRBD2
CDR3aa: CSVAQDLGRGATGELFF
CDR3nt: TGCAGCGTCGCACAGGATTTAGGGAGGGGCGCCACCGGGGAGCTGTTTTTT

abundance: NA
j_gene: TRBJ1-1
v_gene: TRBV7-8
d_gene: NA
CDR3aa: CASSSVAGRNTEAFF
CDR3nt: TGTGCCAGCAGCTCCGTTGCCGGTAGGAACACTGAAGCTTTCTTT